This T cell receptor (beta chain) was obtained from a study of shared clonotypes between healthy human individuals. The study separated CD4+ cells into CD45RA+ naive and CD45RA-negative memory subsets. With 6 bases removed from V and 3 bases from J, the gap between germline ends came to 7 bases. The CDR3 has 12 amino acids. Germline V gene lookup returns CDR1 MNHEY and CDR2 SMNVEV (reference sequence). The repertoire was sequenced with immunoSEQ multiplex PCR; TCRdb's copy has only in-frame clones and lacks some. The top ten hold 0.35% to 0.5% of the sample, which has roughly 2.2 million clones, approximately 93% seen once.

The material sequenced was naive CD4+ T cells from PBMCs. Subset indicated: CD45RA+ positively selected. V and J are TRBV27 and TRBJ2-3; D gene ambiguous. The sequence derives from a man between 18 and 35 years old in good health. Some clones in this sample may be carry-over from other donors' samples. CDR3 amino acids: CASRGTTDTQYF. CDR3 DNA sequence: TGTGCCAGCAGGGGAACTACAGATACGCAGTATTTT.